The TCR beta chain described here comes from a study of T cells after yellow fever vaccination. The junction had 6 bases not matched to a gene; V was cut back by 7 bases and J by 1 base. CDR3 size: 13 residues. The germline gives CDR1 SQVTM, CDR2 ANQGSEA. This clonotype was observed a few times. TCRdb fed the 5' RACE reads into MiXCR, producing one record per CDR3 protein. The table records roughly 340,000 distinct CDR3 sequences, around 4.1% of them present only once. This material consisted of PBMCs, taken 5 days after the yellow fever booster vaccination. The chain joins TRBV29-1 to TRBJ1-1, with 7 bases lining up with TRBD1. The sequence derives from a young man who received the YFV17D yellow fever vaccine. DNA for the CDR3: TGCAGCGGGGCTGGACAGGAGAACACTGAAGCTTTCTTT. Amino acids: CSGAGQENTEAFF.